This T cell receptor (beta chain) was observed in a study of beta chain features in type 1 diabetes. Germline V gives CDR1 SGHAT, CDR2 FQNNGV. V lost 6 bases and J lost 5; bases outside the gene matches: 8. The CDR3 is 14 residues long. Since all of the isolated RNA was reverse transcribed, expressed TCRB transcripts were what got sequenced. Here immunoSEQ multiplex PCR was the method, and the copy in TCRdb shows in-frame clones only, minus some. The sample shows almost 350,000 clones, 8% of them seen only once. Purity above 95% was achieved in all sorted populations. The origin of this receptor is a woman under 30 in good health. Sequencing was performed on central memory CD4+ T cells from blood. This chain uses TRBV11-2 with TRBJ2-7; TRBD2 agrees at 9 bases. The CDR3: CASSPGLAFHEQYF. The CDR3 DNA follows: TGTGCCAGCAGTCCGGGACTAGCCTTCCACGAGCAGTACTTC.